The 20 T cell receptor beta chains below were found in one sample sequenced in a study of OX40 agonist ivuxolimab in advanced cancers. The method was immunoSEQ multiplex PCR; TCRdb's version includes in-frame clones alone and lacks a portion of them. Of around 15,000 clones listed, approximately 91% are singletons. This sample comprised CD4+ or CD8+ T cells sorted from blood, obtained in a trial of the OX40 agonist ivuxolimab. The source is an adult with an advanced solid tumor such as melanoma, head and neck, liver or kidney cancer.

This clone was seen a few times. The CDR3 bases are TGTGCCAGCAGTGAATGGGCAGGGATCCCCTACGAGCAGTACTTC. It is translated as CASSEWAGIPYEQYF. The chain has TRBV2 and TRBJ2-7, with a tentative D call TRBD1 (5 bases). The CDR3 consists of 15 residues. Germline CDR1 SNHLY, CDR2 FYNNEI. The V and J ends lost 2 bases and 2 bases respectively, with 13 bases between them. Together with reference TRBV2 and TRBJ2-7, the CDR3 gives the full variable domain: EPEVTQTPSHQVTQMGQEVILRCVPISNHLYFYWYRQILGQKVEFLVSFYNNEISEKSEIFDDQFSVERPDGSNFTLKIRSTKLEDSAMYFCASSEWAGIPYEQYFGPGTRLTVT.

The rearrangement uses TRBV9 and TRBJ2-1; the D gene is possibly TRBD1 (6 bases). From germline, CDR1 is SGDLS and CDR2 YYNGEE. V gave up 3 bases and J gave up 2 bases, with 6 bases separating them. CDR3 length: 13 amino acids. The CDR3 nucleotides read TGTGCCAGCAGCGGACAGGCCTACAATGAGCAGTTCTTC. It is translated as CASSGQAYNEQFF.

The chain combines TRBV5-8 with TRBJ2-6; D might be TRBD2 (5 bases). The length of the CDR3 is 16 residues. With 0 bases removed from V and 3 bases from J, the gap between germline ends came to 10 bases. Germline lookup yields CDR1 SGHTS and CDR2 YDEGEE. CDR3 region: CASSLESSNGANVLTF. The CDR3 nucleotides read TGTGCCAGCAGCTTGGAGTCTAGCAATGGGGCCAACGTCCTGACTTTC.

The chain links TRBV11-3 to TRBJ2-5; 8 bases align to TRBD2. Per the germline V gene, CDR1 is SGHNT and CDR2 is YENEEA. This CDR3 has 16 residues. V lost 5 bases to trimming and J lost 0 bases; unmatched junction nucleotides: 8. The CDR3 here is CASSPRGSGDQETQYF. As DNA, the CDR3 is TGTGCCAGCAGCCCCCGAGGTAGCGGGGACCAAGAGACCCAGTACTTC.

V is TRBV30 and J is TRBJ2-7; 7 bases fit TRBD1. There are 12 residues in the CDR3. V was pared by 2 bases and J by 5 bases, with 3 bases of the junction left unmatched. Germline V CDR1 and CDR2: GTSNPN, SVGIG (reference sequence). This CDR3 reads CAWSRGRDEQYF. DNA of the CDR3: TGTGCCTGGAGTAGGGGGCGGGACGAGCAGTACTTC.

The genes are TRBV27 and TRBJ2-7; 12 bases are a match to TRBD2. Trimming took 3 bases from V and 2 from J; bases not matched to a gene: 5. The CDR3 is made up of 16 amino acids. Germline loops: CDR1 MNHEY, CDR2 SMNVEV (reference sequence). The CDR3 DNA follows: TGTGCCAGCAGTTTCTTCCGGACTAGCGGGACCTACGAGCAGTACTTC. It encodes CASSFFRTSGTYEQYF.

V usage is TRBV6-5 and J usage is TRBJ2-1; D is ambiguous. CDR3 length: 11 residues. Germline V lookup: CDR1 MNHEY, CDR2 SVGAGI. Trimming cost V 6 bases and J 5 bases, with 5 bases left between them. The CDR3 DNA reads TGTGCCAGCAGGGAGAACAATGAGCAGTTCTTC. Its protein is CASRENNEQFF.

This clone was found once. The chain joins TRBV27 to TRBJ2-7; the match to TRBD1 covers 8 bases. Germline CDR1 is MNHEY and CDR2 is SMNVEV (reference sequence). J lost 5 bases, V lost 5 bases, and 5 bases had no gene match. The CDR3 spans 13 residues. The CDR3 reads CASSTGGWDEQYF. The CDR3, as DNA: TGTGCCAGCAGTACAGGGGGTTGGGACGAGCAGTACTTC.

The chain links TRBV4-3 to TRBJ1-4; D is uncertain. Trimming took off 0 bases at V and 2 bases at J, with 10 bases between the two ends. This CDR3 spans 16 amino acids. CDR1 LGHNA and CDR2 YSLEER come from the germline V gene. The CDR3 protein is CASSQDAAPTNEKLFF. The CDR3 DNA reads TGCGCCAGCAGCCAAGACGCAGCGCCGACTAATGAAAAACTGTTTTTT.

This sequence joins TRBV30 and TRBJ2-1, with 13 positions matching TRBD2. Germline CDR1 is GTSNPN and CDR2 is SVGIG (reference sequence). Trimming took 1 base from V and 0 from J; bases not matched to a gene: 3. The CDR3 length is 17 residues. The CDR3 DNA reads as TGTGCCTGGAGTGGGGGACTAGCGGGAAGCTCCTACAATGAGCAGTTCTTC. This codes for CAWSGGLAGSSYNEQFF. The full variable domain, with the rest looked up from reference TRBV30 and TRBJ2-1, is SQTIHQWPATLVQPVGSPLSLECTVEGTSNPNLYWYRQAAGRGLQLLFYSVGIGQISSEVPQNLSASRPQDRQFILSSKKLLLSDSGFYLCAWSGGLAGSSYNEQFFGPGTRLTVL.

The chain is built from TRBV19 and TRBJ1-2; D is unclear. Germline values: CDR1 LNHDA, CDR2 SQIVND (reference sequence). The length of the CDR3 is 13 residues. Trimming left V 5 bases short and J 4 bases short, with 11 bases between. The CDR3 spells CASSDGGPYGYTF. DNA for the CDR3: TGTGCCAGTAGTGATGGAGGCCCCTATGGCTACACCTTC.

This clone was counted once. The chain links TRBV9 to TRBJ1-1; D remains ambiguous. CDR3 length equals 14 residues. The V and J ends lost 3 bases and 0 bases respectively, with 9 bases between them. CDR1 is SGDLS, CDR2 YYNGEE, per germline. The CDR3 reads CASSEGILNTEAFF. Here the CDR3 DNA reads TGTGCCAGCAGCGAGGGAATTCTGAACACTGAAGCTTTCTTT.

The CDR3 DNA is TGTGCCAGCAGCGTCGGAGTGGGCTACGAGCAGTACTTC. Encoded protein: CASSVGVGYEQYF. The rearrangement uses TRBV7-2 and TRBJ2-7; no definite D call. Germline values: CDR1 SGHTA, CDR2 FQGNSA. V lost 5 bases to trimming and J lost 3 bases, with 11 bases between them. The CDR3 has 13 amino acids.

CDR3 protein: CASSGHRSSDSAWYEQYF. CDR3 DNA: TGCGCCAGCAGTGGTCACAGGTCGTCGGACTCGGCTTGGTACGAGCAGTACTTC. This chain links TRBV10-1 with TRBJ2-7; D tentatively reads TRBD1 or TRBD2 (5 bases each). The V end was cut by 4 bases, the J end by 4 bases, with 26 bases between. The CDR3 spans 18 residues. CDR1 is WNHNN and CDR2 is SYGVQD in the germline V gene (reference sequence).

This clone was seen once. The chain has TRBV2 and TRBJ2-3; 9 positions match TRBD2. This CDR3 has 15 residues. V was pared by 6 bases and J by 0 bases, with 4 bases of the junction left unmatched. Germline V gene sequence: CDR1 SNHLY, CDR2 FYNNEI. The CDR3 loop reads CASRATSGSTDTQYF. The CDR3 bases are TGTGCCAGCAGGGCGACTAGCGGCAGCACAGATACGCAGTATTTT. The full variable domain, with the rest looked up from reference TRBV2 and TRBJ2-3, is EPEVTQTPSHQVTQMGQEVILRCVPISNHLYFYWYRQILGQKVEFLVSFYNNEISEKSEIFDDQFSVERPDGSNFTLKIRSTKLEDSAMYFCASRATSGSTDTQYFGPGTRLTVL.

The genes are TRBV19 and TRBJ1-5, with D unresolved. The CDR3 sequence is 15 residues long. V shed 1 base and J shed 6 bases, with 13 bases lying between them. Germline V lookup: CDR1 LNHDA, CDR2 SQIVND (reference sequence). For the CDR3, the DNA is TGTGCCAGTAGTATAGTTGAGGTGATCTCTCAGCCCCAGCATTTT. The encoded protein is CASSIVEVISQPQHF.

The chain employs TRBV27 and TRBJ1-2; possible D gene TRBD1, 5 bases. This CDR3 region has 14 residues. V was cut by 8 bases and J by 0 bases, with 13 bases left in between. Looked up from germline, CDR1 is MNHEY and CDR2 is SMNVEV (reference sequence). The CDR3 DNA reads TGTGCCAGCTACTCGCTGACAGCTAACTATGGCTACACCTTC. This gives the protein CASYSLTANYGYTF.

This clone appeared once. The rearrangement uses TRBV4-1 and TRBJ2-3, with D tentatively TRBD2 (6 bases). Germline-derived CDR1 and CDR2 are MGHRA and YSYEKL. With 0 bases removed from V and 1 base from J, the gap between germline ends came to 8 bases. This CDR3 comprises 15 residues. DNA for the CDR3: TGCGCCAGCAGCCAAGAACAGCGGGGCACAGATACGCAGTATTTT. This encodes CASSQEQRGTDTQYF.

The chain carries TRBV6-5 and TRBJ2-7; D is uncertain. Germline CDR1 reads MNHEY; CDR2 reads SVGAGI. The CDR3 runs 13 residues. The V end lost 2 bases, the J end lost 4 bases, and 9 bases lay between the germline ends. CDR3 sequence: CASSYGPGYEQYF. CDR3 nucleotide sequence: TGTGCCAGCAGTTACGGGCCGGGTTACGAGCAGTACTTC.

The chain has TRBV11-2 and TRBJ2-7; no clear D gene. Germline CDR1 reads SGHAT; CDR2 reads FQNNGV. Trimming cost V 5 bases and J 7 bases, with 9 bases left between them. The CDR3 sequence is 11 residues long. This chain's CDR3 is CASSPLEEQYF. The CDR3 region has the DNA TGTGCCAGCAGCCCCTTGGAGGAGCAGTACTTC.